This record covers a single T cell receptor (beta chain). Only in-frame clones appear in the TCRdb table, and some are missing; sequencing was by immunoSEQ multiplex PCR. Among 190,000 or so clones listed, about 80% were seen once. In terms of age and location, participants ranged from roughly 18 to 90 years and lived in about 25 US areas. Participant-given clinical history determined each cohort assignment. Recovered status applied to Cohort 3 donors who had two consecutive negative PCRs. It also applied to those with clearance or with symptom resolution. These data are taken from a study of blood T cell repertoires in COVID-19. Germline lookup yields CDR1 GTSNPN and CDR2 SVGIG (reference sequence). The V segment lost 5 bases and the J segment 2 bases; nucleotides outside the gene matches: 14. The CDR3 has 18 amino acids.

This rearrangement joins TRBV30 to TRBJ2-6, with 8 bases fitting TRBD1. This clonotype originated in a man aged 40-49 years who had recovered from COVID-19. The sequenced material came from PBMCs or T cells enriched from blood (not recorded which). The CDR3 DNA is TGTGCCTGGGCCTATGGACAGGGATCGCGGACTGGGGCCAACGTCCTGACTTTC. Protein: CAWAYGQGSRTGANVLTF.